The 18 T cell receptor beta chains below come from one sample, sequenced in a study of T cell repertoires in cytomegalovirus infection. Their antigens remain unidentified. In TCRdb, the reads were re-called with MiXCR into one record per CDR3 protein. The table lists 300,000 or so distinct CDR3 sequences, 20% to 25% of them singletons. The source material was cultured PBMCs, sampled from culture after CMV antigen stimulation. These receptors all stem from a human donor in good health (CMV status not recorded). Some clones in this sample may be carry-over from other donors' samples.

This clonotype was detected only once. The chain couples TRBV12-3 or TRBV12-4 to TRBJ1-1; the D gene is possibly TRBD1 (5 bases). V lost 5 bases and J 4 bases, leaving 17 bases between the germline ends. The CDR3 has 15 residues. For the CDR3, the DNA is TGTGCCAGCAGTCCCCGGGACTCGGCCCCCACTGAAGCTTTCTTT. Protein product: CASSPRDSAPTEAFF.

Many counts were recorded for this clonotype. The V call is TRBV12-3 or TRBV12-4, the J call TRBJ2-1; no reliable D call. The length of the CDR3 is 14 residues. Deletions cut 3 bases from V and 3 bases from J, with 9 bases between. The CDR3 region is CASSFNGHYNEQFF. CDR3 bases: TGTGCCAGCAGTTTCAACGGCCACTACAATGAGCAGTTCTTC.

This clonotype was found a few times. J is TRBJ2-5 and V is TRBV29-1; tentatively, D is TRBD1 (5 bases). This CDR3 has 13 amino acids. Germline V gives CDR1 SQVTM, CDR2 ANQGSEA. V was clipped by 1 base and J by 5 bases, with 11 bases between them. In DNA form, the CDR3 reads TGCAGCGTTGAAGTCAGGGTACGGGAGACCCAGTACTTC. Residues: CSVEVRVRETQYF.

This chain joins TRBV7-2 and TRBJ2-3, with D maybe TRBD2 (6 bases). V lost 6 bases to trimming and J lost 4 bases, with 17 bases between them. The CDR3 spans 15 residues. The germline gives CDR1 SGHTA, CDR2 FQGNSA. CDR3 in DNA: TGTGCCAGCAGTTCGCAGGGAGGATCCCCAGATACGCAGTATTTT. Amino acids: CASSSQGGSPDTQYF.

V usage is TRBV5-6 and J usage is TRBJ1-1; D might be TRBD1 (5 bases). This CDR3 is built from 15 residues. Per the germline V gene, CDR1 is SGHDT and CDR2 is YYEEEE. Trimming pared 0 bases from V and 4 bases from J, leaving 13 bases between. The CDR3 DNA is TGTGCCAGCAGCTTGGATGCAGGGAGTGTCACTGAAGCTTTCTTT. It codes for CASSLDAGSVTEAFF.

At least ten counts were recorded for this clonotype. The chain carries TRBV12-3 or TRBV12-4 and TRBJ2-3, with TRBD2 matching over 8 bases. J gave up 0 bases and V 6 bases, and 5 bases lay outside the gene matches. This CDR3 spans 15 amino acids. The CDR3 sequence is CASSGSGISTDTQYF. The CDR3 DNA is TGTGCCAGCAGCGGTAGCGGGATTAGCACAGATACGCAGTATTTT.

The gene calls are TRBV28 and TRBJ1-4, with 9 bases that match TRBD1. V lost 3 bases and J lost 5; bases outside the gene matches: 4. The germline gives CDR1 MDHEN, CDR2 SYDVKM. The CDR3 covers 15 residues. In DNA, the CDR3 is TGTGCCAGCAGTTTCTCCGGACAGGGGAATGAAAAACTGTTTTTT. Amino acid sequence: CASSFSGQGNEKLFF.

This clonotype turned up a few times. The V call is TRBV2, the J call TRBJ1-6, with D hard to call. V dropped 8 bases and J dropped 1 base, with 18 bases sitting between them. The CDR3 spans 17 residues. CDR1 and CDR2 (germline): SNHLY, FYNNEI. The CDR3 DNA follows: TGTGCCAGCTCGGTGCGGTCTCTAGGGTCCTATAATTCACCCCTCCACTTT. This encodes CASSVRSLGSYNSPLHF.

This clonotype was counted many times. The chain uses TRBV7-3 and TRBJ2-5; 10 bases align to TRBD1. CDR3 size: 15 residues. Germline assignment: CDR1 SGHTA and CDR2 FQGTGA. Trimming removed 0 bases from V and 4 bases from J; junction bases left unmatched: 2. The CDR3 DNA reads TGTGCCAGCAGCTTAACCGGGACAGGGGTAGAGACCCAGTACTTC. It encodes CASSLTGTGVETQYF.

This clonotype came up many times. Here the CDR3 reads CASSSPGVSSNQPQHF. The DNA of the CDR3 is TGTGCCAGCAGCTCCCCCGGAGTTAGTAGCAATCAGCCCCAGCATTTT. The chain combines TRBV7-2 with TRBJ1-5; D is uncertain. The germline V gene has CDR1 SGHTA and CDR2 FQGNSA. With 4 bases removed from V and 0 bases from J, the gap between germline ends came to 13 bases. The CDR3 has 16 residues.

This clonotype showed up many times. V gene TRBV12-3 or TRBV12-4 combines with J gene TRBJ2-1; the D gene is possibly TRBD2 (5 bases). Deletions cut 0 bases from V and 9 bases from J, with 12 bases between. This CDR3 has 14 amino acids. The CDR3 bases are TGTGCCAGCAGTTTAGCGGGAGAAGATGGTGAGCAGTTCTTC. Translated: CASSLAGEDGEQFF.

This clonotype has at least ten counts. The chain is built from TRBV7-8 and TRBJ1-2; the D is unclear. The CDR3 has 14 residues. V gave up 1 base and J gave up 7 bases, with 13 bases separating them. CDR1 is SGHVS and CDR2 is FQNEAQ in the germline V gene. CDR3 amino acids: CASSLGPLEGGYTF. The CDR3 DNA sequence: TGTGCCAGCAGCTTAGGACCCCTCGAGGGTGGCTACACCTTC. Full variable domain (rest looked up from reference TRBV7-8 and TRBJ1-2): GAGVSQSPRYKVAKRGQDVALRCDPISGHVSLFWYQQALGQGPEFLTYFQNEAQLDKSGLPSDRFFAERPEGSVSTLKIQRTQQEDSAVYLCASSLGPLEGGYTFGSGTRLTVV.

The chain recombines TRBV4-1 with TRBJ2-2; 8 bases align to TRBD2. The trim removed 1 base at V and 4 bases at J, leaving 8 bases unmatched. The CDR3 sequence is 17 residues long. The germline gives CDR1 MGHRA, CDR2 YSYEKL. This CDR3 is CASSQGSGLVGTGELFF. The CDR3 region has the DNA TGCGCCAGCAGCCAAGGGTCGGGACTAGTAGGCACCGGGGAGCTGTTTTTT.

This clonotype was seen many times. V usage is TRBV7-8 and J usage is TRBJ1-3; D is unclear. The V end was cut by 4 bases, the J end by 0 bases, with 13 bases between. This CDR3 contains 16 residues. Germline V gene sequence: CDR1 SGHVS, CDR2 FQNEAQ. In DNA, the CDR3 is TGTGCCAGCAGCTCCCCTTTCGTCCCCTCTGGAAACACCATATATTTT. It encodes CASSSPFVPSGNTIYF.

The V call is TRBV29-1, the J call TRBJ2-7; 10 nucleotides agree with TRBD1. The CDR3 has 14 amino acids. From germline, CDR1 is SQVTM and CDR2 ANQGSEA. The V gene end was trimmed by 5 bases and the J gene end by 6 bases; junction bases not matched to a gene: 10. DNA of the CDR3: TGCAGCGTTCGACGTGGGACAGGGGTCCTCGAGCAGTACTTC. Encoded protein: CSVRRGTGVLEQYF.

This clonotype was picked up a small number of times. The genes are TRBV28 and TRBJ2-7; D might be TRBD2 (6 bases). V was clipped by 3 bases and J by 3 bases, with 12 bases between them. In germline, CDR1 is MDHEN, CDR2 SYDVKM. The CDR3 has 14 residues. CDR3 coding DNA: TGTGCCAGCAGTTTGTCCGGCGGGGACTACGAGCAGTACGTC. Protein: CASSLSGGDYEQYV.

This clonotype was picked up one time. The chain couples TRBV6-5 to TRBJ2-7; 8 bases line up with TRBD2. Per germline, CDR1 MNHEY and CDR2 SVGAGI. The CDR3 is 15 residues long. J lost 3 bases, V lost 0 bases, and 4 bases had no gene match. CDR3 DNA: TGTGCCAGCAGTTACTCACTACTAGCGGACTACGAGCAGTACGTC. Translating it yields CASSYSLLADYEQYV.

This clonotype appeared once. A read error may be the cause here, since a much bigger clone is one base away. The chain uses TRBV28 and TRBJ1-3; no clear D gene. Germline V gene lookup returns CDR1 MDHEN and CDR2 SYDVKM. The CDR3 spans 16 residues. The V and J ends lost 7 bases and 0 bases respectively, with 16 bases between them. In DNA, the CDR3 is TGTGCCAGCACCCCCGACGTGAGCCCCTCTGGAAACACCATATATTTT. It encodes CASTPDVSPSGNTIYF.